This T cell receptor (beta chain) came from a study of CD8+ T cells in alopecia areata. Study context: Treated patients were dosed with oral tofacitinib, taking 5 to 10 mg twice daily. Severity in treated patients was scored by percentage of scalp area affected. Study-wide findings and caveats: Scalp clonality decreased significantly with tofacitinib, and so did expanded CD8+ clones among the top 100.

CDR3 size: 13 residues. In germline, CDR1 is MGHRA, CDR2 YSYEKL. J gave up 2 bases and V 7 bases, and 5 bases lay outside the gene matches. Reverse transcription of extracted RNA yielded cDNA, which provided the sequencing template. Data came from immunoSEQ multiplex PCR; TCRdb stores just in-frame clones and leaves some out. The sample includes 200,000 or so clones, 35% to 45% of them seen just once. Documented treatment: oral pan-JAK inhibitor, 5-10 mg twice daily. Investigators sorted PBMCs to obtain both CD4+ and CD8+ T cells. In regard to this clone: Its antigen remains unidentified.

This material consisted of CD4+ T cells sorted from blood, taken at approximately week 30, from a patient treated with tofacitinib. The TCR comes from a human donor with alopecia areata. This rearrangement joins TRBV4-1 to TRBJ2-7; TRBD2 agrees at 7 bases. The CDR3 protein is CASKSGGPYEQYF. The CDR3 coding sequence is TGCGCCAGCAAATCGGGAGGACCCTACGAGCAGTACTTC.